The present T cell receptor (beta chain) was sequenced within a study of blood T cells in healthy people across ages. Sample-barcoded 5' priming and a J-beta primer mix drove a second PCR of 7 to 11 cycles. In TCRdb, the 5' RACE reads were re-called with MiXCR into one record per CDR3 protein. The sample yields 550,000 to 700,000 distinct CDR3 sequences, approximately 30% seen once. This clonotype was observed a few times. Specimen: blood. This TCR was sampled from a woman between 70 and 85 years old in good health.

Here the CDR3 DNA reads TGTGCCAGCAGCTTAGACGGGACTCCCACAGATCGGGCTTTCTTT. Protein sequence: CASSLDGTPTDRAFF. This chain joins TRBV7-9 and TRBJ1-1, with D perhaps matching TRBD1 (5 bases). Germline lookup yields CDR1 SEHNR and CDR2 FQNEAQ (reference sequence). V shed 1 base and J shed 11 bases, with 20 bases lying between them. The CDR3 consists of 15 residues.